The source of this T cell receptor (beta chain) is a study of OX40 agonist ivuxolimab in advanced cancers. About the study: An anti-OX40 (CD134) antibody with agonistic activity, ivuxolimab, was administered to patients.

Whole-study results and caveats: At 0.1 to 3.0 mg/kg and by week 6, clonal expansion occurred in CD4+ and CD8+ blood T cells.

V was shortened by 6 bases and J by 4 bases, with 21 bases between the two germline ends. This CDR3 spans 17 amino acids. CDR1 and CDR2 (germline): PRHDT, FYEKMQ (reference sequence). Sequenced by immunoSEQ multiplex PCR; TCRdb stores in-frame clones only, minus some. In the table there are approximately 82,000 clones, approximately 85% of which are singletons. Exclusion applied to patients with autoimmune disease history or systemic immunosuppression. With regard to this clone: Antigen unknown.

The specimen comprised CD4+ or CD8+ T cells sorted from blood, sampled in a trial of the OX40 agonist ivuxolimab. This receptor was identified in an adult with an advanced solid tumor such as melanoma, head and neck, liver or kidney cancer. V usage is TRBV13 and J usage is TRBJ1-4, with D possibly TRBD1 on 5 matching bases. CDR3 nucleotides: TGTGCCAGCAGTTCCCTTAGGGCCGGGGCTGGTAATGAAAAACTGTTTTTT. Translated: CASSSLRAGAGNEKLFF.